These 20 T cell receptor beta chains originate from one sample sequenced in a study of blood T cell repertoires in COVID-19. Sequencing was performed with immunoSEQ multiplex PCR; in TCRdb, only in-frame clones are kept and a portion is missing. The repertoire holds a few hundred thousand clones, with about 88% as singletons. What was sequenced was peripheral blood. These receptors all stem from a middle-aged man with COVID-19, enrolled during active disease.

The chain links TRBV7-9 to TRBJ2-7; 7 bases agree with TRBD1. After removal of 6 bases from V and 6 bases from J, the junction contained 14 bases not matched to a gene. The CDR3 covers 15 residues. Per germline, CDR1 SEHNR and CDR2 FQNEAQ (reference sequence). The CDR3, as DNA: TGTGCCAGCAGTCCCAGCTCCGGGACAGAAGGCGAGCAGTACTTC. Protein sequence: CASSPSSGTEGEQYF.

This clone was seen once. This rearrangement joins TRBV5-4 to TRBJ2-1, with 12 bases aligning to TRBD1. The ends lost 4 bases at V and 7 bases at J; junction bases unmatched: 12. The length of the CDR3 is 17 residues. The germline CDR1 and CDR2 sequences are SGHNT and YYREEE (reference sequence). The CDR3, as DNA: TGTGCCAGCAGCCCGGGGACAGGGGGCGGGTCTAGGAATGAGCAGTTCTTC. Translated, it gives CASSPGTGGGSRNEQFF.

This clone has only a few counts. This chain connects TRBV7-2 to TRBJ2-3; the D gene is possibly TRBD1 (5 bases). CDR1 is SGHTA, CDR2 FQGNSA, per germline. V dropped 2 bases and J dropped 5 bases, with 17 bases sitting between them. The CDR3 loop spans 16 amino acids. The CDR3 protein is CASSLSVGAGQDTQYF. The CDR3 DNA reads TGTGCCAGCAGCTTATCGGTTGGCGCAGGGCAAGATACGCAGTATTTT. The variable domain in full, completed from reference TRBV7-2 and TRBJ2-3, reads GAGVSQSPSNKVTEKGKDVELRCDPISGHTALYWYRQSLGQGLEFLIYFQGNSAPDKSGLPSDRFSAERTGGSVSTLTIQRTQQEDSAVYLCASSLSVGAGQDTQYFGPGTRLTVL.

The V gene is TRBV28, the J gene TRBJ2-2; weak D call: TRBD1 (6 bases). The CDR3 sequence is 14 residues long. CDR1 is MDHEN, CDR2 SYDVKM, per germline. The germline V and J ends were trimmed by 8 bases and 6 bases, with 16 bases remaining between them. This CDR3 reads CASLSGDRAGELFF. The DNA for the CDR3 is TGTGCCAGCCTATCAGGGGATCGGGCCGGGGAGCTGTTTTTT.

The CDR3 reads CAISESWGAGNTIYF. The CDR3 DNA sequence: TGTGCCATCAGTGAGTCGTGGGGGGCTGGAAACACCATATATTTT. The V and J genes are TRBV10-3 and TRBJ1-3; tentatively, D is TRBD1 (5 bases). In germline, CDR1 is ENHRY, CDR2 SYGVKD. V shed 0 bases and J shed 2 bases, with 8 bases lying between them. The CDR3 consists of 15 residues.

The chain is built from TRBV30 and TRBJ2-6; 8 bases align to TRBD1. Trimming at V came to 3 bases and at J to 1 base, leaving 17 bases not matched to a gene. Germline V CDR1 and CDR2: GTSNPN, SVGIG (reference sequence). The CDR3 extends over 20 amino acids. CDR3 sequence reads: CAWSRGRTGLISSGANVLTF. The DNA of the CDR3 is TGTGCCTGGAGCCGTGGGAGGACAGGGTTAATTTCTTCTGGGGCCAACGTCCTGACTTTC.

V gene TRBV7-2 combines with J gene TRBJ2-5; 8 bases match TRBD1. The germline V gene encodes CDR1 SGHTA and CDR2 FQGNSA. The CDR3 has 14 residues. The junction had 6 bases not matched to a gene; V was cut back by 5 bases and J by 4 bases. The CDR3 spells CASSSDRGAETQYF. The CDR3 DNA is TGTGCCAGCAGCAGCGACAGGGGAGCAGAGACCCAGTACTTC.

V gene TRBV19 combines with J gene TRBJ2-1, with TRBD1 identical over 7 bases. Germline CDR1 and CDR2: LNHDA and SQIVND (reference sequence). V gave up 4 bases and J gave up 6 bases; unmatched junction bases: 3. This CDR3 comprises 13 residues. The CDR3 here is CASSRGGPNEQFF. The DNA for the CDR3 is TGTGCCAGTAGTAGAGGGGGCCCCAATGAGCAGTTCTTC.

The V gene is TRBV3-1 (or the pseudogene TRBV3-2), the J gene TRBJ2-1; 9 bases are a match to TRBD2. The CDR3 is made up of 15 amino acids. In germline, CDR1 is LGHDT, CDR2 YNNKEL (reference sequence). V lost 0 bases and J lost 4; bases outside the gene matches: 1. The DNA for the CDR3 is TGTGCCAGCAGCCAAGACGCGGGAGGGTACAATGAGCAGTTCTTC. Translated: CASSQDAGGYNEQFF.

The V and J genes are TRBV19 and TRBJ2-5, with D uncertain. V was shortened by 5 bases and J by 2 bases, with 3 bases between the two germline ends. This CDR3 region has 11 residues. Germline V gene data show CDR1 as LNHDA and CDR2 as SQIVND (reference sequence). Here the CDR3 reads CASSSQETQYF. The CDR3 nucleotides read TGTGCCAGTAGTTCGCAAGAGACCCAGTACTTC.

The chain has TRBV19 and TRBJ2-3; 9 nucleotides align to TRBD1. Germline assignment: CDR1 LNHDA and CDR2 SQIVND (reference sequence). The CDR3 length is 16 residues. The J segment lost 1 base and the V segment lost 1 base, leaving 3 bases of the junction unmatched. The DNA for the CDR3 is TGTGCCAGTAGTATAGGACAGGGGGGAGGCACAGATACGCAGTATTTT. Translation: CASSIGQGGGTDTQYF.

CDR3 amino acids: CASSLTGTLGETQYF. The DNA of the CDR3 is TGTGCCAGCAGCCTGACAGGGACCCTTGGAGAGACCCAGTACTTC. The chain uses TRBV7-2 and TRBJ2-5; the match to TRBD1 covers 7 bases. The CDR3 has 15 amino acids. V lost 5 bases and J lost 4; bases outside the gene matches: 10. Germline V gene sequence: CDR1 SGHTA, CDR2 FQGNSA.

The genes are TRBV5-4 and TRBJ2-2, with 9 bases fitting TRBD1. Trimming took 5 bases from V and 5 from J; bases not matched to a gene: 13. The CDR3 spans 17 residues. CDR1 and CDR2 from the germline V gene are SGHNT and YYREEE (reference sequence). The CDR3 sequence: CASRLASRDRVTGELFF. The CDR3 bases are TGTGCCAGCAGGCTAGCCTCCCGGGACAGGGTGACCGGGGAGCTGTTTTTT.

Only a few counts were recorded for this clone. The chain couples TRBV19 to TRBJ2-5, with D possibly matching TRBD2 (5 bases). This CDR3 is 15 amino acids long. The V and J ends lost 5 bases and 1 base respectively, with 14 bases between them. The germline gives CDR1 LNHDA, CDR2 SQIVND (reference sequence). The CDR3 spells CASSRASGSQETQYF. CDR3 nucleotide sequence: TGTGCCAGTAGTCGAGCCTCGGGGTCCCAAGAGACCCAGTACTTC.

About this clone: Other DNA sequences in this sample translate to the same CDR3. CDR3 protein: CASSLGGASTDTQYF. In DNA form, the CDR3 reads TGTGCCAGCAGCTTAGGGGGAGCTAGCACAGATACGCAGTATTTT. This chain uses TRBV5-4 with TRBJ2-3, with D tentatively TRBD1 (6 bases). V lost 2 bases and J 0 bases, leaving 10 bases between the germline ends. The CDR3 length is 15 residues. CDR1 is SGHNT, CDR2 YYREEE, per germline (reference sequence).

The CDR3 DNA follows: TGTGCCAGCAGCCAAGACAACTACGAGCAGTACTTC. Translated: CASSQDNYEQYF. The chain links TRBV7-9 to TRBJ2-7, with unresolved D. CDR3 length: 12 amino acids. The germline V and J ends were trimmed by 5 bases and 3 bases, with 8 bases remaining between them. Germline lookup yields CDR1 SEHNR and CDR2 FQNEAQ (reference sequence).

The chain recombines TRBV4-3 with TRBJ2-1; TRBD2 matches 10 bases. J was trimmed by 8 bases and V by 0 bases; bases with no gene match: 7. The CDR3 length is 16 residues. Germline V gene sequence: CDR1 LGHNA, CDR2 YSLEER. The CDR3 sequence: CASSQDQAGGPYEQFF. DNA of the CDR3: TGCGCCAGCAGCCAAGATCAAGCGGGGGGGCCCTATGAGCAGTTCTTC.

The CDR3 region is CASSLAGHYSLDEQFF. The CDR3 DNA is TGTGCCAGCAGCTTAGCCGGACATTATTCCCTCGATGAGCAGTTCTTC. This rearrangement joins TRBV11-2 to TRBJ2-1; D is perhaps TRBD1 (5 bases). Trimming took 1 base from V and 8 from J, leaving 18 bases between them. The CDR3 has 16 amino acids. CDR1 and CDR2 from the germline V gene are SGHAT and FQNNGV.

The genes are TRBV18 and TRBJ1-3; D possibly corresponds to TRBD1 (6 bases). Trimming removed 6 bases from V and 3 bases from J, with 21 bases in between. The CDR3 extends over 17 amino acids. Looked up from germline, CDR1 is KGHSH and CDR2 is LQKENI. This chain's CDR3 is CASSRGASRTDGNTIYF. DNA for the CDR3: TGTGCCAGCTCCCGGGGGGCCAGCAGGACAGATGGAAACACCATATATTTT.

This clone was counted a few times. This chain joins TRBV6-1 and TRBJ1-4, with 9 bases identical to TRBD1. The CDR3 contains 16 residues. V trimming: 3 bases; J trimming: 7 bases; junction bases outside the gene matches: 9. Germline V gives CDR1 MNHNS, CDR2 SASEGT. DNA for the CDR3: TGTGCCAGCAGTGACGGGACAGGGCTTGGTGGTGAAAAACTGTTTTTT. It is translated as CASSDGTGLGGEKLFF.